This is a list of T cell receptor beta chains from one sample in a study of T cell responses to AZD1222 COVID-19 vaccine. Sequencing used immunoSEQ multiplex PCR; TCRdb keeps in-frame clones, though not all of them. Counted here are more than 95,000 clones, around 88% occurring once; the ten biggest clones make up over 8.5%. Specimen: peripheral blood, collected on day 0 of AZD1222 vaccination. Receptors were obtained from an adult in good health. CDR3s include the opening cysteine and the closing phenylalanine or tryptophan. D genes are given only for firm matches. Size is stated for part of the rows, as once, few or many counts, or as a class when the clone is expanded.

TRBD2	TRBJ2-7	-	TRBV6-5	TGTGCCAGCAGTTACGCCCCTGCGGGAGGTGGTTACGAGCAGTACTTC	CASSYAPAGGGYEQYF
-	TRBJ1-2	-	TRBV7-2	TGTGCCAGCAGCTTGGGTTATGGCAGATCGAGCGGCTACACCTTC	CASSLGYGRSSGYTF
TRBD1	TRBJ1-2	-	TRBV28	TGTGCCAGCAGTATACAGGGGAACTATGGCTACACCTTC	CASSIQGNYGYTF
-	TRBJ2-7	once	TRBV13	TGTGCCAGCAGCTTAGGGGGCAGTCGCCACGAGCAGTACTTC	CASSLGGSRHEQYF
TRBD1	TRBJ2-3	-	TRBV19	TGTGCCAGTAGTAGGGACAGGGGGCGCTTACTCCTCTCTAGCACAGATACGCAGTATTTT	CASSRDRGRLLLSSTDTQYF
-	TRBJ2-2	-	TRBV4-2	TGTGCCAGCAAAGACAGAGTATCGAACACCGGGGAGCTGTTTTTT	CASKDRVSNTGELFF
TRBD1	TRBJ1-3	-	TRBV7-8	TGTGCCAGCAGCTCCGCGACAGGGCTCAGAGGGAACACCATATATTTT	CASSSATGLRGNTIYF
-	TRBJ2-1	medium-sized	TRBV4-2	TGTGCCAGCAGCCAGAGGGACGGGGACTCCAATGAGCAGTTCTTC	CASSQRDGDSNEQFF
-	TRBJ1-5	-	TRBV5-6	TGTGCCAGCAGCTTGGCGAGCCTCTATAGCAATCAGCCCCAGCATTTT	CASSLASLYSNQPQHF
TRBD1	TRBJ1-1	-	TRBV5-1	TGCGCCAGCAGCTCTTCCCGGGACAGGAGGGGTGGCACTGAAGCTTTCTTT	CASSSSRDRRGGTEAFF
TRBD1	TRBJ1-4	-	TRBV28	TGTGCCAGCAGTTCCCGGGACAGTTACGAAAAACTGTTTTTT	CASSSRDSYEKLFF
-	TRBJ2-3	-	TRBV27	TGTGCCAGCAGTTTATCGATTTCCGGGACTAGCACAGATACGCAGTATTTT	CASSLSISGTSTDTQYF
-	TRBJ2-1	-	TRBV11-2	TGTGCCAGCAGCCCGGGGGGCCCCTTAAGCTCCTACAATGAGCAGTTCTTC	CASSPGGPLSSYNEQFF
-	TRBJ1-2	-	TRBV4-1	TGCGCCAGCAGCCAAGATTACAGGGTTAACTTCAACTATGGCTACACCTTC	CASSQDYRVNFNYGYTF
TRBD1	TRBJ1-6	-	TRBV4-2	TGTGCCAGCAGCCAACTGTGGGACAGGGACTTGAAATCACCCCTCCACTTT	CASSQLWDRDLKSPLHF
-	TRBJ1-1	few	TRBV5-1	TGCGCCAGCAGCCCGGGGACGGGGAACACTGAAGCTTTCTTT	CASSPGTGNTEAFF
-	TRBJ1-1	-	TRBV7-3	TGTGCCAGCAGCTTTGGGCCGAACACTGAAGCTTTCTTT	CASSFGPNTEAFF
-	TRBJ1-5	-	TRBV12-3/TRBV12-4	TGTGCCAGCAGTGCTCCCCTAGGCGGGCCCCAGCATTTT	CASSAPLGGPQHF
-	TRBJ1-1	-	TRBV5-1	TGCGCCAGCAGATACACAGGGACTACTGAAGCTTTCTTT	CASRYTGTTEAFF
-	TRBJ1-6	-	TRBV19	TGTGCCAGTAGTTTAACCCTGGACGATAATTCACCCCTCCACTTT	CASSLTLDDNSPLHF
TRBD2	TRBJ2-2	-	TRBV4-2	TGTGCCAGCAGCCAAGCTCGGGGGGACAACACCGGGGAGCTGTTTTTT	CASSQARGDNTGELFF
-	TRBJ2-5	-	TRBV7-9	TGTGCCAGCAGCAGGGACGTCAAGGAGACCCAGTACTTC	CASSRDVKETQYF
TRBD1	TRBJ1-4	-	TRBV5-6	TGTGCCAGCAGCTTGGAGTACAGGGGGCGAGGTGAAAAACTGTTTTTT	CASSLEYRGRGEKLFF
-	TRBJ2-7	-	TRBV6-2/TRBV6-3	TGTGCCAGCAGTTACCCCGGACTGGGGCAGTACTTC	CASSYPGLGQYF
-	TRBJ1-2	once	TRBV9	TGTGCCAGCAGCGTAAATCGACAGGCAGCTAACTATGGCTACACCTTC	CASSVNRQAANYGYTF
-	TRBJ1-2	-	TRBV21-1	TGTGCCAGCAGCCACTGGGTTCAGGCACCTAGTGGCTACACCTTC	CASSHWVQAPSGYTF
-	TRBJ2-4	once	TRBV4-2	TGTGCCAGCAGCCAGAGGGACACACAAAACATTCAGTACTTC	CASSQRDTQNIQYF
TRBD2	TRBJ2-3	-	TRBV3-1/TRBV3-2	TGTGCCAGCAGCCAAGTTTTCCAGCGGGGGGACACAGATACGCAGTATTTT	CASSQVFQRGDTDTQYF
-	TRBJ1-1	-	TRBV6-5	TGTGCCAGCAGGACCCAACGGGGCACTGAAGCTTTCTTT	CASRTQRGTEAFF